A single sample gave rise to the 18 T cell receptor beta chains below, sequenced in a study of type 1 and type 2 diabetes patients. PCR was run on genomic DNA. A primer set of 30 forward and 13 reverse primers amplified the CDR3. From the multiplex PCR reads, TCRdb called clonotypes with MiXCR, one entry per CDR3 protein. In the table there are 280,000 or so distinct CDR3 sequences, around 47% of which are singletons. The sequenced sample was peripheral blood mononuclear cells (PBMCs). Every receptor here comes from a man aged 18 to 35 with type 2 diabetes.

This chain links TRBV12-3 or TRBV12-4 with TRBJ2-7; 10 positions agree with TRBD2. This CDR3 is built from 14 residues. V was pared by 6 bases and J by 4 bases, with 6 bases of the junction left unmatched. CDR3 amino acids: CASRRAGGVYEQYF. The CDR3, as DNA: TGTGCCAGCAGGAGAGCGGGAGGGGTTTACGAGCAGTACTTC.

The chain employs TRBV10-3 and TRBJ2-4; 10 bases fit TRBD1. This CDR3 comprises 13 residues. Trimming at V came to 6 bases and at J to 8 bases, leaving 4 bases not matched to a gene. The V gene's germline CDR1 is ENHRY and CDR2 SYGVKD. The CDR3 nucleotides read TGTGCCATCAGAAGGGGACAGGGGTACATTCAGTACTTC. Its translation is CAIRRGQGYIQYF.

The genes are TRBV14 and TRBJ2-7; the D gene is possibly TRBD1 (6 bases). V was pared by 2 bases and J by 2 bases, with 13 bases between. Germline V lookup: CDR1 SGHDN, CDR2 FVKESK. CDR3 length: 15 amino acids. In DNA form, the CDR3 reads TGTGCCAGCAGCCAATGGGGGCGGGCGGCCTACGAGCAGTACTTC. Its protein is CASSQWGRAAYEQYF.

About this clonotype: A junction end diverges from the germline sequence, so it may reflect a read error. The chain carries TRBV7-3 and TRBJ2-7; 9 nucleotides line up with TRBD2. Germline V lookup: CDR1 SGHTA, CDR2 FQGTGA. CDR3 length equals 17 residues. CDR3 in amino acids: CASRYPLSGGPSYERYF. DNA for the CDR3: TGTGCCAGCAGATACCCTCTTAGCGGGGGCCCTTCCTACGAGCGGTACTTC.

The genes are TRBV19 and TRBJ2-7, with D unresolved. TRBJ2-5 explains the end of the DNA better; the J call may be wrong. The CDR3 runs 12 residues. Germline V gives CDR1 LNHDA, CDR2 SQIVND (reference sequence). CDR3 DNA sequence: TGTGCCAGTAGTGGCTATTCGGAGACCCAGTACTTC. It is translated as CASSGYSETQYF.

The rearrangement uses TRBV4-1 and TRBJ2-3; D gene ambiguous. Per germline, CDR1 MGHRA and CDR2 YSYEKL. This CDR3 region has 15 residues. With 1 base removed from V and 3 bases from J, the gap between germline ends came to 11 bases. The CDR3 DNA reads TGCGCCAGCAGCCAAGCGTACGAAAGAACAGATACGCAGTATTTT. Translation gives CASSQAYERTDTQYF.

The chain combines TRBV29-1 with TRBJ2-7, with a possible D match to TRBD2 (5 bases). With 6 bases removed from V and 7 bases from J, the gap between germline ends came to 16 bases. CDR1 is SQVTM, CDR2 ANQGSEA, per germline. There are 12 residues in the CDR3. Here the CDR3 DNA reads TGCAGCGTAACAGTTGGCCCGGGGGAGCAGTACTTC. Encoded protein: CSVTVGPGEQYF.

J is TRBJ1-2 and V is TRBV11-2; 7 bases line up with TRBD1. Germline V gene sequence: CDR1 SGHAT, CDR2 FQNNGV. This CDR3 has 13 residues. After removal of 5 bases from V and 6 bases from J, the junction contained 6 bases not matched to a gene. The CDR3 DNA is TGTGCCAGCAGCCTAAAAGGGGGCCATGGCTACACCTTC. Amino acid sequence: CASSLKGGHGYTF. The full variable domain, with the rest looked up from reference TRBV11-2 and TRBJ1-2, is EAGVAQSPRYKIIEKRQSVAFWCNPISGHATLYWYQQILGQGPKLLIQFQNNGVVDDSQLPKDRFSAERLKGVDSTLKIQPAKLEDSAVYLCASSLKGGHGYTFGSGTRLTVV.

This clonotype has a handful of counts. This CDR3 is CASSQDLLGRLYEQYF. CDR3 DNA: TGCGCCAGCAGCCAAGATCTACTTGGGAGGCTCTACGAGCAGTACTTC. V is TRBV4-3 and J is TRBJ2-7, with D maybe TRBD2 (6 bases). Germline V gene lookup returns CDR1 LGHNA and CDR2 YSLEER. Trimming left V 0 bases short and J 3 bases short, with 15 bases between. There are 16 residues in the CDR3.

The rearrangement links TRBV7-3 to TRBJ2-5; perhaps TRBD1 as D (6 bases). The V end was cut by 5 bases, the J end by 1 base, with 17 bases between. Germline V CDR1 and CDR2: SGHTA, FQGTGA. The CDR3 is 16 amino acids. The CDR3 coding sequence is TGTGCCAGCAGCAGGGGGACCGTCAGAATCCAAGAGACCCAGTACTTC. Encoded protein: CASSRGTVRIQETQYF.

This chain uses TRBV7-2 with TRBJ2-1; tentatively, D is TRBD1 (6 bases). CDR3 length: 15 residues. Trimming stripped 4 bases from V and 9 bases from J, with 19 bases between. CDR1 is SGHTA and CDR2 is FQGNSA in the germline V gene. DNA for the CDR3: TGTGCCAGCAGCTGGTCCCCAACTACAGGGAGTGAGCAGTTCTTC. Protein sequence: CASSWSPTTGSEQFF. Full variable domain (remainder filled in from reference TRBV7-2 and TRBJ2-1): GAGVSQSPSNKVTEKGKDVELRCDPISGHTALYWYRQSLGQGLEFLIYFQGNSAPDKSGLPSDRFSAERTGGSVSTLTIQRTQQEDSAVYLCASSWSPTTGSEQFFGPGTRLTVL.

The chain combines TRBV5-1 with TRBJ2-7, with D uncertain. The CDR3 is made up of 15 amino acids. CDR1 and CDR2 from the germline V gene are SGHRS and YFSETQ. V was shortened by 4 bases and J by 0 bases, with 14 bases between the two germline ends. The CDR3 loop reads CASSRDRPLSYEQYF. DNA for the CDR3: TGCGCCAGCAGCCGAGATCGACCGCTCTCCTACGAGCAGTACTTC. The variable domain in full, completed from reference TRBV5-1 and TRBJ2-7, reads KAGVTQTPRYLIKTRGQQVTLSCSPISGHRSVSWYQQTPGQGLQFLFEYFSETQRNKGNFPGRFSGRQFSNSRSEMNVSTLELGDSALYLCASSRDRPLSYEQYFGPGTRLTVT.

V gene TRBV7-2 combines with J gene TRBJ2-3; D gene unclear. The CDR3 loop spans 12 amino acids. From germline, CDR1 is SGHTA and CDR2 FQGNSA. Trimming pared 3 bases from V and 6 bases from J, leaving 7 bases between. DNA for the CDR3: TGTGCCAGCAGCTTGTCTTGGGATACGCAGTATTTT. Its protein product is CASSLSWDTQYF. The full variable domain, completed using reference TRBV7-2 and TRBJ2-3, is GAGVSQSPSNKVTEKGKDVELRCDPISGHTALYWYRQSLGQGLEFLIYFQGNSAPDKSGLPSDRFSAERTGGSVSTLTIQRTQQEDSAVYLCASSLSWDTQYFGPGTRLTVL.

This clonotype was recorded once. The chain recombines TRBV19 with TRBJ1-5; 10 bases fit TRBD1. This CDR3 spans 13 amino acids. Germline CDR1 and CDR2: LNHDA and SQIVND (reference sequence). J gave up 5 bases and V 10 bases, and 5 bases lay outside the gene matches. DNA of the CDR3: TGTGCCACTGGGGACAGGGGTCATCAGCCCCAGCATTTT. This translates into CATGDRGHQPQHF.

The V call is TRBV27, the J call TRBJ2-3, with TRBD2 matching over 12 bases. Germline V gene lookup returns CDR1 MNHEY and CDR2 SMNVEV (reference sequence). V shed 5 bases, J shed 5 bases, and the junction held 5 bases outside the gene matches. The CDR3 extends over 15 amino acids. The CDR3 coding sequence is TGTGCCAGCAGTGAGGGACTAGCGGGCGGAGATACGCAGTATTTT. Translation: CASSEGLAGGDTQYF.

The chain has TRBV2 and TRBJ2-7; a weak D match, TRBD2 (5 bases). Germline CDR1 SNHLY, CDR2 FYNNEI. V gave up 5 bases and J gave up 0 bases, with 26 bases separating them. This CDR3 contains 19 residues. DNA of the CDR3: TGTGCCAGCAGTTTTGGCCCGCGGGCTGCCCTCGCCCCCTCCTACGAGCAGTACTTC. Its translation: CASSFGPRAALAPSYEQYF.

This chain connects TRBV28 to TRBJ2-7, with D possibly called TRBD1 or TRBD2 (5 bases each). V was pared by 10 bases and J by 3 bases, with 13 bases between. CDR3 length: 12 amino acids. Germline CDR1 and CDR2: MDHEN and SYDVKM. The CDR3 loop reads CATALGVYEQYF. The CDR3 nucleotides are TGTGCCACCGCCCTGGGGGTCTACGAGCAGTACTTC.

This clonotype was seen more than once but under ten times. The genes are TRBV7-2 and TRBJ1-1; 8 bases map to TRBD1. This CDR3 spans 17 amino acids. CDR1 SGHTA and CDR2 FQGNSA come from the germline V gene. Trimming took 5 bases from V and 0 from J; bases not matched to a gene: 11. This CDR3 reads CASSLRPAGGMNTEAFF. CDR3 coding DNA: TGTGCCAGCAGCCTGAGGCCCGCAGGGGGCATGAACACTGAAGCTTTCTTT.